Below, 13 T cell receptor beta chains from the same sample are listed, as sequenced in a study of OX40 agonist ivuxolimab in advanced cancers. TCRdb keeps only in-frame clones here, not all; method: immunoSEQ multiplex PCR. The table includes about 98,000 clones, 85% to 95% detected once. This specimen was CD4+ or CD8+ T cells sorted from blood, taken in a trial of the OX40 agonist ivuxolimab. Source of these receptors: an adult with an advanced solid tumor such as melanoma, head and neck, liver or kidney cancer.

This chain links TRBV11-2 with TRBJ1-4, with a weak D call TRBD1 (5 bases). CDR1 and CDR2 from the germline V gene are SGHAT and FQNNGV. With 1 base removed from V and 10 bases from J, the gap between germline ends came to 16 bases. This CDR3 region has 15 residues. CDR3 DNA sequence: TGTGCCAGCAGCTTAGTCGGGCACCTAACAGGAAAACTGTTTTTT. Amino acid sequence: CASSLVGHLTGKLFF.

This sequence joins TRBV28 and TRBJ2-1, with D unresolved. CDR3 length equals 10 residues. The V end lost 2 bases, the J end lost 9 bases, and 2 bases lay between the germline ends. Per germline, CDR1 MDHEN and CDR2 SYDVKM. The CDR3 DNA reads as TGTGCCAGCAGTTTAAGTGAGCAGTTCTTC. This gives the protein CASSLSEQFF.

The rearrangement joins TRBV11-3 to TRBJ2-1; weak D call: TRBD2 (6 bases). The V and J ends lost 4 bases and 7 bases respectively, with 20 bases between them. CDR1 and CDR2 from the germline V gene are SGHNT and YENEEA. CDR3 length: 16 residues. The CDR3 reads CASSSRGTSATNEQFF. The CDR3 DNA reads TGTGCCAGCAGCTCACGAGGGACTTCAGCGACAAATGAGCAGTTCTTC. Filled out from reference TRBV11-3 and TRBJ2-1, the complete variable domain reads EAGVVQSPRYKIIEKKQPVAFWCNPISGHNTLYWYLQNLGQGPELLIRYENEEAVDDSQLPKDRFSAERLKGVDSTLKIQPAELGDSAVYLCASSSRGTSATNEQFFGPGTRLTVL.

The chain combines TRBV11-3 with TRBJ1-6; no clear D. The CDR3 totals 12 residues. V lost 4 bases and J lost 4, with 2 bases in between. From germline, CDR1 is SGHNT and CDR2 YENEEA. The CDR3, as DNA: TGTGCCAGCAGCTCGTATAATTCACCCCTCCACTTT. Protein sequence: CASSSYNSPLHF.

This chain connects TRBV5-4 to TRBJ2-3; TRBD1 matches 8 bases. The CDR3 runs to 15 residues. The V gene's germline CDR1 is SGHNT and CDR2 YYREEE (reference sequence). V trimming: 3 bases; J trimming: 0 bases; junction bases outside the gene matches: 3. CDR3 DNA: TGTGCCAGCAGCTCGCGGACAGGGAGCACAGATACGCAGTATTTT. Amino acids: CASSSRTGSTDTQYF.

This sequence joins TRBV28 and TRBJ2-7, with 8 bases matching TRBD2. The CDR3 length is 13 residues. Trimming cost V 6 bases and J 2 bases; bases outside gene matches: 3. CDR1 and CDR2 from the germline V gene are MDHEN and SYDVKM. The CDR3 DNA is TGTGCCAGCAGGGCGGGGGGAGCCTACGAGCAGTACTTC. Its protein is CASRAGGAYEQYF. Variable domain in full (rest from reference TRBV28 and TRBJ2-7): DVKVTQSSRYLVKRTGEKVFLECVQDMDHENMFWYRQDPGLGLRLIYFSYDVKMKEKGDIPEGYSVSREKKERFSLILESASTNQTSMYLCASRAGGAYEQYFGPGTRLTVT.

The CDR3 reads CASSLFGGMNIQYF. Written as DNA, the CDR3 is TGTGCCAGCAGTTTATTTGGGGGGATGAACATTCAGTACTTC. The V gene is TRBV28, the J gene TRBJ2-4, with a tentative D call TRBD2 (6 bases). CDR3 size: 14 residues. Deletions cut 1 base from V and 7 bases from J, with 11 bases between. Germline lookup yields CDR1 MDHEN and CDR2 SYDVKM.

The chain joins TRBV7-2 to TRBJ1-1; maybe TRBD1 (6 bases). The CDR3 runs 14 residues. Germline assignment: CDR1 SGHTA and CDR2 FQGNSA. Trimming shortened V by 4 bases and J by 11 bases, and 20 bases separated the two germline ends. CDR3 loop: CASSYASGGFTAFF. In nucleotides, the CDR3 is TGTGCCAGCAGCTACGCTTCCGGGGGCTTTACGGCTTTCTTT.

The chain recombines TRBV4-1 with TRBJ2-6; D gene unclear. The V end was cut by 5 bases, the J end by 0 bases, with 8 bases between. The CDR3 extends over 15 amino acids. Germline-derived CDR1 and CDR2 are MGHRA and YSYEKL. The chain's CDR3 is CASSKGISGANVLTF. The DNA of the CDR3 is TGCGCCAGCAGCAAAGGGATCTCTGGGGCCAACGTCCTGACTTTC.

The genes are TRBV23-1 and TRBJ1-1, with D unresolved. TRBV23-1 is filed as an ORF, its function uncertain. V was pared by 3 bases and J by 6 bases, with 20 bases between. This CDR3 has 16 amino acids. Here the CDR3 reads CASSHTPTPRASEAFF. Written as DNA, the CDR3 is TGCGCCAGCAGTCATACTCCTACACCAAGGGCTTCTGAAGCTTTCTTT.

V gene TRBV4-3 combines with J gene TRBJ2-1; 7 nucleotides agree with TRBD2. V was pared by 3 bases and J by 13 bases, with 9 bases of the junction left unmatched. Germline V CDR1 and CDR2: LGHNA, YSLEER. CDR3 length: 13 residues. The CDR3 region has the DNA TGCGCCAGCAGCCACGATACGGGGACTATCCAGTTCTTC. The encoded protein is CASSHDTGTIQFF.

The gene calls are TRBV15 and TRBJ1-1; 7 nucleotides line up with TRBD1. The CDR3 runs 15 residues. Germline values: CDR1 LNHNV, CDR2 YYDKDF (reference sequence). V shed 0 bases and J 4 bases; nucleotides not matched to a gene: 5. DNA of the CDR3: TGTGCCACCAGCAGAGATCGACAGGGAAGCACTGAAGCTTTCTTT. This sequence encodes CATSRDRQGSTEAFF.

The chain uses TRBV4-3 and TRBJ2-1, with D tentatively TRBD1 (6 bases). The CDR3 loop spans 14 amino acids. Trimming pared 3 bases from V and 9 bases from J, leaving 15 bases between. Germline CDR1 and CDR2: LGHNA and YSLEER. The CDR3: CASSHRTQQGEQFF. The CDR3 DNA reads as TGCGCCAGCAGCCACCGGACTCAACAGGGTGAGCAGTTCTTC.